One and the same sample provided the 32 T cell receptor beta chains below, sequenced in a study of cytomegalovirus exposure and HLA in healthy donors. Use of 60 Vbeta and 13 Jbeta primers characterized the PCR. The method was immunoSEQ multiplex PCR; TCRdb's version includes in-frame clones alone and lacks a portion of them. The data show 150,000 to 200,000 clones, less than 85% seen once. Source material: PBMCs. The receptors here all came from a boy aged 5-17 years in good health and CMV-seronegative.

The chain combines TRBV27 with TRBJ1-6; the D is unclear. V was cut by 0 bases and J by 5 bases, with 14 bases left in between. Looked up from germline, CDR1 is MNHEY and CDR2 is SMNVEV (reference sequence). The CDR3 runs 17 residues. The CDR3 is CASSLSTTKENNSPLHF. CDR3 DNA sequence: TGTGCCAGCAGTTTATCGACGACTAAAGAGAATAATTCACCCCTCCACTTT.

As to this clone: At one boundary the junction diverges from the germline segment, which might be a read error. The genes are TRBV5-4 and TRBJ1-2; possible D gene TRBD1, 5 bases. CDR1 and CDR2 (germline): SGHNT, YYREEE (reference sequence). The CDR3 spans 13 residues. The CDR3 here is CASSQGPWYGHTF. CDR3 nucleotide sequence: TGTGCCAGCAGCCAGGGCCCTTGGTATGGCCACACCTTC.

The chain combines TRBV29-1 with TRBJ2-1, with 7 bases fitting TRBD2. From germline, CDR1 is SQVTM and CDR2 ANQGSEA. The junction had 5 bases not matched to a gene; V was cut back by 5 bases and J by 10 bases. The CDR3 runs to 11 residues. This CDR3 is CSVRAGVEQFF. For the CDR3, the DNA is TGCAGCGTTCGCGCGGGAGTAGAGCAGTTCTTC.

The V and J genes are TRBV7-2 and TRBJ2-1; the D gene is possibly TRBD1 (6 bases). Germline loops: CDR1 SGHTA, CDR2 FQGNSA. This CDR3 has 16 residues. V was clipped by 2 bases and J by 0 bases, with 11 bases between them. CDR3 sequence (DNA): TGTGCCAGCAGCTTACAGGGGTCCCTCTCCTACAATGAGCAGTTCTTC. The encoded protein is CASSLQGSLSYNEQFF.

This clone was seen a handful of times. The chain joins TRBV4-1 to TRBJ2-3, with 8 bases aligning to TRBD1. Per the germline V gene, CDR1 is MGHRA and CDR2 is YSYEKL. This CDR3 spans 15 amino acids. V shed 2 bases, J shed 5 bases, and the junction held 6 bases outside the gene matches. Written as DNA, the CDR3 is TGCGCCAGCAGCCAAACAGGACAGGGTGAAGATACGCAGTATTTT. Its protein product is CASSQTGQGEDTQYF.

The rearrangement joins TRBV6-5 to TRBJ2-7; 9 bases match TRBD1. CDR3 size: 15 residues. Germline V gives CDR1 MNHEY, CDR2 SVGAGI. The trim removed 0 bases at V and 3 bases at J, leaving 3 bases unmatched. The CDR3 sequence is CASSYSRDRVYEQYF. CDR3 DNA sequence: TGTGCCAGCAGTTACTCTCGGGACAGGGTCTACGAGCAGTACTTC.

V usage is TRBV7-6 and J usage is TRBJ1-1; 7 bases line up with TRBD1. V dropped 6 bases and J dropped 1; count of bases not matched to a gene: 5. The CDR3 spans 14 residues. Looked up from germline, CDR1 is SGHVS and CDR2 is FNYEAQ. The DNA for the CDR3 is TGTGCCAGCAGATTGGGACAGAAGAACACTGAAGCTTTCTTT. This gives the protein CASRLGQKNTEAFF.

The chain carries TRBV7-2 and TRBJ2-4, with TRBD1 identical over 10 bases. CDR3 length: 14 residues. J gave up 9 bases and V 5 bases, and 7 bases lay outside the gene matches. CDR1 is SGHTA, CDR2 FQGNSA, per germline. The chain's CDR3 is CASSNDRGRGIQYF. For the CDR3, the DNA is TGTGCCAGCAGCAACGACAGGGGGCGCGGCATTCAGTACTTC.

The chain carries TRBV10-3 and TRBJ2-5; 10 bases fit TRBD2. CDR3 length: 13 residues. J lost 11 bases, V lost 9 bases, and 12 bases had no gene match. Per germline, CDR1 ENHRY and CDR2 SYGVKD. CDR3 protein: CAMGLAGAGEQYF. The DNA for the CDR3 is TGTGCCATGGGGCTAGCGGGAGCGGGGGAGCAGTACTTC.

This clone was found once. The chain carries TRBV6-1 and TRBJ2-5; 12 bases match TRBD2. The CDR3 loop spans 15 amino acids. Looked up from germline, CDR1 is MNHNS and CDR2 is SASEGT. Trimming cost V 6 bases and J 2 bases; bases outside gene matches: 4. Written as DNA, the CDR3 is TGTGCCAGCAGCAGACTAGCGGGGGTTCAAGAGACCCAGTACTTC. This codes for CASSRLAGVQETQYF.

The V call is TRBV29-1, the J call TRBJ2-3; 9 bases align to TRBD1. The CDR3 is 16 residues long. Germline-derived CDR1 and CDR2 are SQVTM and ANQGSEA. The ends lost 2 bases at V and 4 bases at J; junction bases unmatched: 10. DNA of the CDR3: TGCAGCGTTGAAAATTGGGACAGGGTGGCCCCAGATACGCAGTATTTT. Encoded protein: CSVENWDRVAPDTQYF.

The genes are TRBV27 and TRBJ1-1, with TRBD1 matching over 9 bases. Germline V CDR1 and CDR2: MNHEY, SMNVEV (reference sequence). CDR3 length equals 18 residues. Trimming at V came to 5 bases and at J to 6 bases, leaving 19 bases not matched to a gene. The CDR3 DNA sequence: TGTGCCAGCAGTACATTTAGGGGAAGGACAGGGGTTTTCGCTGAAGCTTTCTTT. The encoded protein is CASSTFRGRTGVFAEAFF.

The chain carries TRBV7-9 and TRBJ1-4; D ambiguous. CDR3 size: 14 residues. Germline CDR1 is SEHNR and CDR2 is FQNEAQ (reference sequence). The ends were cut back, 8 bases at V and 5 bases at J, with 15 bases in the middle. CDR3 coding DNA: TGTGCCAGCTGTGGGGAGAATAGGAATGAAAAACTGTTTTTT. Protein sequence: CASCGENRNEKLFF.

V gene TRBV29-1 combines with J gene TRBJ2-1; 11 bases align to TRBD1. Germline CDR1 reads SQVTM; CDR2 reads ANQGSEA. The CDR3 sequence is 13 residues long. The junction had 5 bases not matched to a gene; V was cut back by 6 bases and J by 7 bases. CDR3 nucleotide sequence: TGCAGCGTCACGGACAGGGGGCAGAATGAGCAGTTCTTC. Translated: CSVTDRGQNEQFF.

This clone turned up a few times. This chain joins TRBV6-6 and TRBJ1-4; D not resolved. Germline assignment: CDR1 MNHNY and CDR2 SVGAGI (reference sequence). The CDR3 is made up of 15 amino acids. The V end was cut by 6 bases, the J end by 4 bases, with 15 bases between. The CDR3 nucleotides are TGTGCCAGCAGACTTAGCCCCGGGGTTAATGAAAAACTGTTTTTT. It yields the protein CASRLSPGVNEKLFF.

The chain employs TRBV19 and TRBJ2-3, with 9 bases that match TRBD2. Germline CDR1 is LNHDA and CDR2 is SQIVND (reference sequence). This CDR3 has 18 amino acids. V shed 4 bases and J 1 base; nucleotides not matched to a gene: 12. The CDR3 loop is CASSNRQRGGAGTDTQYF. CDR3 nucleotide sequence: TGTGCCAGTAGTAACAGACAACGCGGGGGGGCTGGCACAGATACGCAGTATTTT.

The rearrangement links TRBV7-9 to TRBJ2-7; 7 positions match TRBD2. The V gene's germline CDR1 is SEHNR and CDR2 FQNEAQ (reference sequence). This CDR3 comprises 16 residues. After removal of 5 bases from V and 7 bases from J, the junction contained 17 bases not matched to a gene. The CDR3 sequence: CASSPTTVGGDGEQYF. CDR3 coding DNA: TGTGCCAGCAGCCCAACGACAGTGGGAGGGGATGGGGAGCAGTACTTC.

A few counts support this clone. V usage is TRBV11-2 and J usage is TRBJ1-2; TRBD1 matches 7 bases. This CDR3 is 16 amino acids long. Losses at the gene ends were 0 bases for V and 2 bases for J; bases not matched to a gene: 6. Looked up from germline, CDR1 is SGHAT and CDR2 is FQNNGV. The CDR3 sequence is CASSLDGRGRNYGYTF. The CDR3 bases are TGTGCCAGCAGCTTAGACGGGAGGGGGCGGAACTATGGCTACACCTTC.

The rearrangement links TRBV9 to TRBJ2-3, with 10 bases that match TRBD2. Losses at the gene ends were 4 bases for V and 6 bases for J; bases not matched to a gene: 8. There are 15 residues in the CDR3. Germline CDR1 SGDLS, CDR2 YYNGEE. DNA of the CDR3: TGTGCCAGCAGCCTCACGGGTAGCGGGAGGGATACGCAGTATTTT. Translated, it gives CASSLTGSGRDTQYF.

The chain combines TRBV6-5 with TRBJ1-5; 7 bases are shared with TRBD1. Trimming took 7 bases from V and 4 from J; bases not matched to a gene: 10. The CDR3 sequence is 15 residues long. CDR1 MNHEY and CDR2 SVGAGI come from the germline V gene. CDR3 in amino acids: CASKPAGGGNQPQHF. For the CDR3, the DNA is TGTGCCAGCAAACCCGCAGGGGGAGGAAATCAGCCCCAGCATTTT.

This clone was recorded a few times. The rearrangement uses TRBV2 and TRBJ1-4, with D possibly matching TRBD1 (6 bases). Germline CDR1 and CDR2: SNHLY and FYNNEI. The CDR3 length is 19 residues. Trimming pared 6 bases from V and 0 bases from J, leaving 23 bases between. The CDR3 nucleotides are TGTGCCAGCAGCTACCCCCGGGGGGGGCTACCTGCAACTAATGAAAAACTGTTTTTT. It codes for CASSYPRGGLPATNEKLFF.

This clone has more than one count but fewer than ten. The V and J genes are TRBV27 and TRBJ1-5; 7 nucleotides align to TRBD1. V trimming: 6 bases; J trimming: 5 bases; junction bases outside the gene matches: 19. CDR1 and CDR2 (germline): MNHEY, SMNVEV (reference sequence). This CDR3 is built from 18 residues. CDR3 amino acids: CASRLGGYEGGGYQPQHF. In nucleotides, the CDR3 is TGTGCCAGCAGACTCGGTGGGTATGAAGGAGGGGGCTATCAGCCCCAGCATTTT.

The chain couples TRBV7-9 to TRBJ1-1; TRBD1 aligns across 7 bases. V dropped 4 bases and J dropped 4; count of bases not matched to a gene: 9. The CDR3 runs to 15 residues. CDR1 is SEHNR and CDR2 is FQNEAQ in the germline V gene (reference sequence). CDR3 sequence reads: CASSSTAAGGTEAFF. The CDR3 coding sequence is TGTGCCAGCAGCTCGACAGCCGCAGGGGGCACTGAAGCTTTCTTT.

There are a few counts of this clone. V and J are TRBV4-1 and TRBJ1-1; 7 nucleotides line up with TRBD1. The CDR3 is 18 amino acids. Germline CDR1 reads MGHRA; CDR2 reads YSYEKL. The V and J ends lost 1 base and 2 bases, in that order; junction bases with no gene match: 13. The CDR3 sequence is CASSQAGGRTVRNTEAFF. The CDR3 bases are TGCGCCAGCAGCCAAGCAGGGGGGAGAACAGTTCGTAACACTGAAGCTTTCTTT.

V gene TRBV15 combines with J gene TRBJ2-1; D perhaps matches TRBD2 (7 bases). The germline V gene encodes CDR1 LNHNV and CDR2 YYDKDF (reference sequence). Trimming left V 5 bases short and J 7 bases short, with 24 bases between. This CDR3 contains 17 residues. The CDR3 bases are TGTGCCACCAGCGATTTGGGGGCTGGCGGGAGATGGAATGAGCAGTTCTTC. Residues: CATSDLGAGGRWNEQFF.

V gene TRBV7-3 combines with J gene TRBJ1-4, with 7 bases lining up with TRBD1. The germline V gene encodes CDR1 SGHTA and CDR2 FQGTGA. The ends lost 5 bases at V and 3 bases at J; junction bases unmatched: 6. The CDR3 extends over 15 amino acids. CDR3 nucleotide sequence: TGTGCCAGCAGCCCCTCAGGGGGATCTAATGAAAAACTGTTTTTT. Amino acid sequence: CASSPSGGSNEKLFF.

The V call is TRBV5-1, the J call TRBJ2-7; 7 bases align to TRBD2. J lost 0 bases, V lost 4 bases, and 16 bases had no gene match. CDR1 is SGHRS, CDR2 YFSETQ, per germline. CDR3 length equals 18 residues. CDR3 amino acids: CASSTGLGVSGISYEQYF. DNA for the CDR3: TGCGCCAGCAGCACGGGACTGGGCGTCAGCGGGATCTCCTACGAGCAGTACTTC.

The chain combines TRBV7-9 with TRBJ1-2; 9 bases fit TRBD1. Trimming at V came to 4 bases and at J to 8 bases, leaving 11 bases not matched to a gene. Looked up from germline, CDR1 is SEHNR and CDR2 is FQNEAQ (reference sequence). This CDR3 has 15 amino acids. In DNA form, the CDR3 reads TGTGCCAGCAGCTCCCCCCAAGGACAGGGGAGAGGCTACACCTTC. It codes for CASSSPQGQGRGYTF.

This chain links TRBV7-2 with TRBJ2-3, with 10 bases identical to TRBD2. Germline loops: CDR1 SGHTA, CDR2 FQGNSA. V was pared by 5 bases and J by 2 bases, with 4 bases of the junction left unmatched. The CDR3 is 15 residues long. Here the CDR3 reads CASSLTSGNTDTQYF. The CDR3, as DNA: TGTGCCAGCAGCCTTACTAGCGGGAACACAGATACGCAGTATTTT.

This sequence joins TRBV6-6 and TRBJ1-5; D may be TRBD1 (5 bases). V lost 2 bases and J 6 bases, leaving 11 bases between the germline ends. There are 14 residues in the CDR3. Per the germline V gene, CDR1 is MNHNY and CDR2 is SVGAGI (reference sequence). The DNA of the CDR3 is TGTGCCAGCAGTTACAGGGGCGGAATTCAGCCCCAGCATTTT. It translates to CASSYRGGIQPQHF.

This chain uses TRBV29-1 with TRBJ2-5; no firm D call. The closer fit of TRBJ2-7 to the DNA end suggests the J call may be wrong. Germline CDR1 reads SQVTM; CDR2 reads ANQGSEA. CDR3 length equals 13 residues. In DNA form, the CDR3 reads TGCAGCGTTCGGAGATGGAGCTCCTACGAGCAGTACTTC. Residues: CSVRRWSSYEQYF.

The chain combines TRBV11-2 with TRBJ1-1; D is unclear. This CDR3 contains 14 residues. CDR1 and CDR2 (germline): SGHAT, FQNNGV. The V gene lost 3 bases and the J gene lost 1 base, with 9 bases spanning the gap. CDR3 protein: CASSFLAENTEAFF. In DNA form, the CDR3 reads TGTGCCAGCAGCTTCCTGGCAGAGAACACTGAAGCTTTCTTT.